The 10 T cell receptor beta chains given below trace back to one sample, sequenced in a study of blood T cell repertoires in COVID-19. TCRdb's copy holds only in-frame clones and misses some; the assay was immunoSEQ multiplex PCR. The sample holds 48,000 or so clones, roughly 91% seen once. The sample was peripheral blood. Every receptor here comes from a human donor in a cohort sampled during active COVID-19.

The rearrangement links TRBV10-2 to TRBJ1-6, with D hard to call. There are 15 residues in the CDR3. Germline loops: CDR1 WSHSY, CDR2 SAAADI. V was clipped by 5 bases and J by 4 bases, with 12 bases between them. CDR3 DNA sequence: TGCGCCAGCAGTTTGGGGAGTCCGTATAATTCACCCCTCCACTTT. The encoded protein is CASSLGSPYNSPLHF.

The CDR3 protein is CASSLGVRYSSYEQYF. Here the CDR3 DNA reads TGTGCCAGCAGCTTAGGTGTGAGGTATAGCTCCTACGAGCAGTACTTC. The genes are TRBV11-2 and TRBJ2-7; no firm D call. Germline CDR1 and CDR2: SGHAT and FQNNGV. V dropped 1 base and J dropped 0 bases, with 13 bases sitting between them. The CDR3 loop spans 16 amino acids. Looking up the rest from reference TRBV11-2 and TRBJ2-7 gives the full variable domain: EAGVAQSPRYKIIEKRQSVAFWCNPISGHATLYWYQQILGQGPKLLIQFQNNGVVDDSQLPKDRFSAERLKGVDSTLKIQPAKLEDSAVYLCASSLGVRYSSYEQYFGPGTRLTVT.

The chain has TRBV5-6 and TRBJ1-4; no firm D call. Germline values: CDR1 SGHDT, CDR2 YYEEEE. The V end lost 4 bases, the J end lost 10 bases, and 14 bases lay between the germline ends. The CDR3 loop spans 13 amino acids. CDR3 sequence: CASSRDGGGKLFF. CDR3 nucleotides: TGTGCCAGCAGCCGAGACGGAGGTGGAAAACTGTTTTTT.

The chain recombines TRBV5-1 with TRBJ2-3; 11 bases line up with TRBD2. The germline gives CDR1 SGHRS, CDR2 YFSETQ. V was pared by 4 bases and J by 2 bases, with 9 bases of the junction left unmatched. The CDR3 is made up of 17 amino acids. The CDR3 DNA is TGCGCCAGCAGCGATGGCACTAGCGGGGGACCCACAGATACGCAGTATTTT. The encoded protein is CASSDGTSGGPTDTQYF.

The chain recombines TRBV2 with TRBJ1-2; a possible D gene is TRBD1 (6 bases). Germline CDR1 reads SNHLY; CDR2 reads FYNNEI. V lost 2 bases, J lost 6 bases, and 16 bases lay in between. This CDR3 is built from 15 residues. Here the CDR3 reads CASSELQGKKDGYTF. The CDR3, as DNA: TGTGCCAGCAGTGAACTTCAGGGGAAAAAGGATGGCTACACCTTC.

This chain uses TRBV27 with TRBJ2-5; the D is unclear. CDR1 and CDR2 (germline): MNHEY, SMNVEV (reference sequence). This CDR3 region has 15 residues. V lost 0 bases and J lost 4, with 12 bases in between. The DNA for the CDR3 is TGTGCCAGCAGTTTATCGGGCCTAATTGGAGAGACCCAGTACTTC. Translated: CASSLSGLIGETQYF.

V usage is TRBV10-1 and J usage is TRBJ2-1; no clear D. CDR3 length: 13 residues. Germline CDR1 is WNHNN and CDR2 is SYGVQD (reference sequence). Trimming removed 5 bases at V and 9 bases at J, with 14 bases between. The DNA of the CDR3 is TGCGCCAGCAGTTTCGAAGCCCCGGGTGAGCAGTTCTTC. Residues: CASSFEAPGEQFF.

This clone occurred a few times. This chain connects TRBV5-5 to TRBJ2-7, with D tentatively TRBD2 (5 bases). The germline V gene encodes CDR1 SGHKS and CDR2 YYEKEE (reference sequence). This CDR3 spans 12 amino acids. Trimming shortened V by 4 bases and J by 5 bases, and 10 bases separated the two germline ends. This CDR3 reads CASSHRGNEQYF. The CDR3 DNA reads TGTGCCAGCAGCCACCGAGGGAACGAGCAGTACTTC.

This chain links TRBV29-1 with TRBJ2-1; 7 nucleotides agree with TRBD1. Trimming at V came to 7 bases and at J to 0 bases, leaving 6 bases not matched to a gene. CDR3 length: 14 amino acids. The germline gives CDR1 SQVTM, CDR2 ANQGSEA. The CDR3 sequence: CSGGQEPSYNEQFF. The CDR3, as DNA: TGCAGCGGCGGACAGGAGCCCTCCTACAATGAGCAGTTCTTC.

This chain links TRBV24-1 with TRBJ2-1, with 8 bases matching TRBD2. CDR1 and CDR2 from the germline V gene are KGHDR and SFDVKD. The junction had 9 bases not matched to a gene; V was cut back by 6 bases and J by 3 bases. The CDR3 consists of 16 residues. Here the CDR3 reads CATSSTSGPNYNEQFF. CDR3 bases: TGTGCCACCAGTTCAACTAGCGGCCCAAACTACAATGAGCAGTTCTTC.